This TCR beta chain was obtained from a study of T cells in narcolepsy. Trimming cost V 4 bases and J 3 bases; bases outside gene matches: 0. The CDR3 is made up of 13 amino acids. Germline V lookup: CDR1 MNHNS, CDR2 SASEGT. Assay: immunoSEQ multiplex PCR; the TCRdb copy retains only in-frame clones and omits some. The data contain tens of thousands of clones, under 85% of them singletons. What was sequenced was CD45RA- memory CD4+ T cells from PBMCs. The chain is built from TRBV6-1 and TRBJ1-3; 7 positions agree with TRBD1. The origin of this receptor is a human donor with narcolepsy. The CDR3 DNA sequence: TGTGCCAGCAGTGGACAGGGTGGAAACACCATATATTTT. Translating gives CASSGQGGNTIYF.